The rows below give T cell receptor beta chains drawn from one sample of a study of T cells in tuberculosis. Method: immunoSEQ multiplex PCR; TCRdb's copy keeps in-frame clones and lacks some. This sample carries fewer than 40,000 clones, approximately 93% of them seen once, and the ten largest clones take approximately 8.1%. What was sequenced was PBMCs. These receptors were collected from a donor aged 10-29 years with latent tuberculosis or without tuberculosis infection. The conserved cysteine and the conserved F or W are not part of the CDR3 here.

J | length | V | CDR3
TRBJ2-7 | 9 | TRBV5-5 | ASSHSYEQY
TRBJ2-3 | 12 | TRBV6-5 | ASSYSFGTDTQY
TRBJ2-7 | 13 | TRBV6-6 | ASSLLARSSYEQY
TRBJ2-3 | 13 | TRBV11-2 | ASSFRTSGTDTQY
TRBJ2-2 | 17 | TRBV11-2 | ASSLFPPGLAGITGELF
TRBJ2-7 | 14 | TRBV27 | ASSLSGLADNYEQY
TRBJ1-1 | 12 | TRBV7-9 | ASSPGQTRTEAF
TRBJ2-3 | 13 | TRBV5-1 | ASSRGQGSPDTQY
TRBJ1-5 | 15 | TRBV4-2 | ASSQVQGLGSNQPQH
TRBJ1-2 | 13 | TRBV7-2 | ASSADRGYGYGYT
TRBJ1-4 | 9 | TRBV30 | ARGVAEKLF
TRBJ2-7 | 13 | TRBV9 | ASSVDGYLGHEQY
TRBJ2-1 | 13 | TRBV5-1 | ASSLVAGSYNEQF
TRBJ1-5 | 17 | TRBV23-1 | ASSQSCGVTGGPNQPQH
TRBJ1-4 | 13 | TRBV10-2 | ASSSPGTASEKLF
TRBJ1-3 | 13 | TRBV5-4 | ASSVDRSSGNTIY
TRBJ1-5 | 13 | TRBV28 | ASSLGTGGDQPQH
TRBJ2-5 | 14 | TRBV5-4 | ASSWPLAGVGETQY
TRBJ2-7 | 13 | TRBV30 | AWSVVGTGGIEQY